Following are 2 T cell receptor beta chains from one sample sequenced in a study of cytomegalovirus exposure and HLA in healthy donors. PCR was performed using 60 Vbeta and 13 Jbeta primers. The method was immunoSEQ multiplex PCR; TCRdb's version includes in-frame clones alone and lacks a portion of them. The sample shows roughly 150,000 clones, roughly 62% of them seen only once. The sample taken for sequencing was PBMCs. All receptors come from a man aged 60 to 69 in good health and CMV-seronegative.

V usage is TRBV6-1 and J usage is TRBJ1-2, with TRBD1 as a possible D gene (6 bases). Germline V CDR1 and CDR2: MNHNS, SASEGT. The V end was cut by 7 bases, the J end by 5 bases, with 11 bases between. This CDR3 spans 12 amino acids. CDR3 in DNA: TGTGCCAGCACTGGACAGAAATATGGCTACACCTTC. This gives the protein CASTGQKYGYTF.

This clone was counted once. V and J are TRBV4-1 and TRBJ2-5; 14 nucleotides line up with TRBD2. In germline, CDR1 is MGHRA, CDR2 YSYEKL. V was clipped by 1 base and J by 5 bases; unmatched bases: 0. The CDR3 covers 15 residues. CDR3 nucleotides: TGCGCCAGCAGCCAAGGGACTAGCGGGAGGGAGACCCAGTACTTC. Translation gives CASSQGTSGRETQYF.